A single sample gave rise to the 8 T cell receptor beta chains below, sequenced in a study of blood T cell repertoires in COVID-19. The assay was immunoSEQ multiplex PCR, and TCRdb's table has in-frame clones only and misses some. Among 45,000 to 65,000 clones listed, approximately 90% were seen once. Sequencing was performed on peripheral blood. These receptors came from a human donor in a cohort sampled during active COVID-19.

CDR3 coding DNA: TGTGCCAGCAGCTTAGGGACAGGGGGTGGCTACACCTTC. The encoded protein is CASSLGTGGGYTF. The gene calls are TRBV7-9 and TRBJ1-2; 10 nucleotides agree with TRBD1. CDR3 length: 13 amino acids. V trimming: 1 base; J trimming: 7 bases; junction bases outside the gene matches: 0. From germline, CDR1 is SEHNR and CDR2 FQNEAQ (reference sequence).

The chain employs TRBV6-5 and TRBJ1-6; a weak D match, TRBD1 (5 bases). CDR3 length equals 15 residues. The germline V and J ends were trimmed by 3 bases and 7 bases, with 13 bases remaining between them. Germline values: CDR1 MNHEY, CDR2 SVGAGI. CDR3 sequence: CASSYRNRRNSPLHF. CDR3 coding DNA: TGTGCCAGCAGTTATCGGAACAGGCGAAATTCACCCCTCCACTTT.

The J gene is TRBJ1-1, the V gene TRBV18, with TRBD1 matching over 11 bases. In germline, CDR1 is KGHSH, CDR2 LQKENI. V trimming: 3 bases; J trimming: 1 base; junction bases outside the gene matches: 4. This CDR3 is 16 amino acids long. The CDR3: CASSPWTGGKNTEAFF. The CDR3, as DNA: TGTGCCAGCTCACCCTGGACAGGGGGCAAGAACACTGAAGCTTTCTTT.

This chain uses TRBV12-3 or TRBV12-4 with TRBJ1-6; a possible D gene is TRBD1 (5 bases). V lost 1 base, J lost 9 bases, and 7 bases lay in between. The CDR3 has 13 residues. CDR3 amino acids: CASSLVTVSPLHF. Here the CDR3 DNA reads TGTGCCAGCAGTTTAGTGACAGTTTCACCCCTCCACTTT.

The chain recombines TRBV6-6 with TRBJ2-7; the match to TRBD1 covers 9 bases. From germline, CDR1 is MNHNY and CDR2 SVGAGI (reference sequence). J was trimmed by 3 bases and V by 5 bases; bases with no gene match: 5. The CDR3 is made up of 14 amino acids. CDR3 sequence (DNA): TGTGCCAGCAGTCTTGACAGGGGGGGCTACGAGCAGTACTTC. Translation gives CASSLDRGGYEQYF.

This chain connects TRBV7-9 to TRBJ1-2, with 7 positions matching TRBD1. After removal of 4 bases from V and 2 bases from J, the junction contained 10 bases not matched to a gene. This CDR3 contains 16 residues. Germline V gene sequence: CDR1 SEHNR, CDR2 FQNEAQ (reference sequence). CDR3 amino acids: CASSSTAPGQNYGYTF. The CDR3 bases are TGTGCCAGCAGCTCAACTGCCCCGGGACAGAACTATGGCTACACCTTC. The full variable domain, with the rest looked up from reference TRBV7-9 and TRBJ1-2, is DTGVSQNPRHKITKRGQNVTFRCDPISEHNRLYWYRQTLGQGPEFLTYFQNEAQLEKSRLLSDRFSAERPKGSFSTLEIQRTEQGDSAMYLCASSSTAPGQNYGYTFGSGTRLTVV.

V and J are TRBV28 and TRBJ2-6; no reliable D call. The length of the CDR3 is 18 residues. V lost 6 bases, J lost 0 bases, and 18 bases lay in between. Germline CDR1 reads MDHEN; CDR2 reads SYDVKM. The CDR3 DNA follows: TGTGCCAGCAGCAATGTGGCAGGAACTGACTCTGGGGCCAACGTCCTGACTTTC. It translates to CASSNVAGTDSGANVLTF.

V usage is TRBV6-6 and J usage is TRBJ2-4; the D gene is possibly TRBD2 (6 bases). From germline, CDR1 is MNHNY and CDR2 SVGAGI (reference sequence). Trimming cost V 11 bases and J 9 bases, with 14 bases left between them. CDR3 size: 11 residues. The CDR3, as DNA: TGTGCCGGGGGACTTGGCGCCATTCAGTACTTC. It is translated as CAGGLGAIQYF.